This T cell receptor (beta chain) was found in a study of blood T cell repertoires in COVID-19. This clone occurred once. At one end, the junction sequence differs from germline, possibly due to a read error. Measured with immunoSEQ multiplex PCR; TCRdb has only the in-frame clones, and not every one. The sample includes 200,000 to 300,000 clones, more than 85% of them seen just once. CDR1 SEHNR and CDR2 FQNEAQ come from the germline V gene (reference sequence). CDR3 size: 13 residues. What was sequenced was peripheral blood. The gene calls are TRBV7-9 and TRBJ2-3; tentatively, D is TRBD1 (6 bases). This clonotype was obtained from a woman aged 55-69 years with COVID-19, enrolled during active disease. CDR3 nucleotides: TGTGCCAGCAGCCCTAGCCCGGACAGCCCGCGGGATTTT. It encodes CASSPSPDSPRDF.